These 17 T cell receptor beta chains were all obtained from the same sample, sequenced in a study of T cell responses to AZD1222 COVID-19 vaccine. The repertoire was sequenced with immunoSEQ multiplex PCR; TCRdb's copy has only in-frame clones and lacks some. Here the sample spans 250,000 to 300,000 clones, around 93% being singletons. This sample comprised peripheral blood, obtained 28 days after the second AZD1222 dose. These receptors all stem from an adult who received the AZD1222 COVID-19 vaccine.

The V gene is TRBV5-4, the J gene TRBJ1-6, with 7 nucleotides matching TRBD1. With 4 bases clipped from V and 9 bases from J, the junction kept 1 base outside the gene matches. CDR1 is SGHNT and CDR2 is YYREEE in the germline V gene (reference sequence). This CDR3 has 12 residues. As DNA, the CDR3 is TGTGCCAGCAGCCGGGACAGTTCACCCCTCCACTTT. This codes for CASSRDSSPLHF.

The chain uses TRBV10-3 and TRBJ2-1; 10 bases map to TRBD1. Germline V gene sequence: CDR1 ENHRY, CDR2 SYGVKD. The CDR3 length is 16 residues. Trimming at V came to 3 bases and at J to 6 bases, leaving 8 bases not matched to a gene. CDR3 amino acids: CAISDPGQGSPNEQFF. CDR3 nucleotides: TGTGCCATCAGTGACCCGGGACAGGGGTCTCCCAATGAGCAGTTCTTC.

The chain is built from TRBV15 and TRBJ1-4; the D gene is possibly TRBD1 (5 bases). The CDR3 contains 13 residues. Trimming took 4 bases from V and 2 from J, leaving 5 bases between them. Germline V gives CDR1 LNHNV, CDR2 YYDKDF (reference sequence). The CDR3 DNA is TGTGCCACCAGCACAGGGACTAATGAAAAACTGTTTTTT. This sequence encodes CATSTGTNEKLFF.

In DNA form, the CDR3 reads TGTGCCAGCAGTTTAGGAGGTTGGACTGAAGCTTTCTTT. The encoded protein is CASSLGGWTEAFF. This sequence joins TRBV12-3 or TRBV12-4 and TRBJ1-1, with D uncertain. The CDR3 is 13 residues long. The V and J ends lost 1 base and 5 bases respectively, with 8 bases between them.

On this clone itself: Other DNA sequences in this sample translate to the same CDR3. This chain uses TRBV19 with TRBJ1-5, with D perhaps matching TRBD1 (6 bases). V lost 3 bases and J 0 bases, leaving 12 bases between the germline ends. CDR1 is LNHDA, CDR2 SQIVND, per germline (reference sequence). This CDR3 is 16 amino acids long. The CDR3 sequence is CASSIVGRGSNQPQHF. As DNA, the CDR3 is TGTGCCAGTAGTATCGTCGGCAGGGGTAGCAATCAGCCCCAGCATTTT. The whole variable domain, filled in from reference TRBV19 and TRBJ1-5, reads DGGITQSPKYLFRKEGQNVTLSCEQNLNHDAMYWYRQDPGQGLRLIYYSQIVNDFQKGDIAEGYSVSREKKESFPLTVTSAQKNPTAFYLCASSIVGRGSNQPQHFGDGTRLSIL.

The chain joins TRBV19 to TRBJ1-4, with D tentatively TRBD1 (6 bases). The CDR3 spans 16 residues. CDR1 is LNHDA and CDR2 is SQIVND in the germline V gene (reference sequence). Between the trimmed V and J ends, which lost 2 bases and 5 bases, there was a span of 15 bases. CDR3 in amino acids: CASSISTGRANEKLFF. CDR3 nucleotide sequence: TGTGCCAGTAGTATATCGACAGGCCGCGCAAATGAAAAACTGTTTTTT.

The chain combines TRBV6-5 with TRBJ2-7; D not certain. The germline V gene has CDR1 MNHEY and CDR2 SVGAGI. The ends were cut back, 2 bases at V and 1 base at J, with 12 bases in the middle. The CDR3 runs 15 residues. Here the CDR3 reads CASSYEVRLSYEQYF. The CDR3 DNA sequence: TGTGCCAGCAGTTACGAGGTTCGATTATCCTACGAGCAGTACTTC.

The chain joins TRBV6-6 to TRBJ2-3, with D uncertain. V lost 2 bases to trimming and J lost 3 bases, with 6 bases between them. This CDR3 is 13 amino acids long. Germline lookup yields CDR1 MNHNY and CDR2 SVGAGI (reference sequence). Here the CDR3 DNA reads TGTGCCAGCAGTTACCAGGAAACAGATACGCAGTATTTT. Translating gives CASSYQETDTQYF.

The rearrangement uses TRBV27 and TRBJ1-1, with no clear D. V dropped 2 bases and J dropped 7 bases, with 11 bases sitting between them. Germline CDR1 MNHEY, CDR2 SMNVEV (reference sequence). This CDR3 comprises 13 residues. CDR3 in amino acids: CASSLTPGYEAFF. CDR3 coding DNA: TGTGCCAGCAGTTTAACTCCAGGTTATGAAGCTTTCTTT.

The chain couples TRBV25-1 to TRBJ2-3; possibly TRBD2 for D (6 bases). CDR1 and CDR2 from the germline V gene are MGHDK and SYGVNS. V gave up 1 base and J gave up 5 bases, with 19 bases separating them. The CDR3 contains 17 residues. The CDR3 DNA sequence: TGTGCCAGCAGTGAATTAGAAGGGCTAGCGAGGAAAGATACGCAGTATTTT. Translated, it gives CASSELEGLARKDTQYF.

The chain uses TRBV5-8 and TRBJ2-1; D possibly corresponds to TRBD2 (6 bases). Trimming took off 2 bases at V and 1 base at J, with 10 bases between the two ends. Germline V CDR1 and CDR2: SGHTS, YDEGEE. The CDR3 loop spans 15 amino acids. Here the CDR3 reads CASSLRGGSYNEQFF. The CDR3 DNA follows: TGTGCCAGCAGCTTACGAGGAGGGTCCTACAATGAGCAGTTCTTC.

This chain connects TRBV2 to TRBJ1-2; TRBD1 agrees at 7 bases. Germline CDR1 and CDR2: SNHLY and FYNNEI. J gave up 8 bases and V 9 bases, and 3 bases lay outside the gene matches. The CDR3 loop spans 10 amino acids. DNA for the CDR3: TGTGCCAGGACAGGGCGCGGCTACACCTTC. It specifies CARTGRGYTF.

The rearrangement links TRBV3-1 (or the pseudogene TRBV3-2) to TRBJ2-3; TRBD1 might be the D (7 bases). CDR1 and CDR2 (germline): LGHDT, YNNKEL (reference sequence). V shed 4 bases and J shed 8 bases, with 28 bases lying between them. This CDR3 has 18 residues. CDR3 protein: CASSPIGGTAFLSSTQYF. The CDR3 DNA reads TGTGCCAGCAGCCCGATCGGAGGGACAGCCTTTTTGAGTTCTACGCAGTATTTT.

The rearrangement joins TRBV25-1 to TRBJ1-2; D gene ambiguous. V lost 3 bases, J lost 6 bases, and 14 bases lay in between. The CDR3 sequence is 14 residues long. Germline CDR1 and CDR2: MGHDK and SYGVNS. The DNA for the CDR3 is TGTGCCAGCAGTGACGAACAGCGAATCCATGGCTACACCTTC. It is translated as CASSDEQRIHGYTF.

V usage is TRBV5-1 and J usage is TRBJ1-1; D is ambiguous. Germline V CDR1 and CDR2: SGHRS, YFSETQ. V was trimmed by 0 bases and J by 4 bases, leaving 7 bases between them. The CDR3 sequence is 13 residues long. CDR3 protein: CASSLELGTEAFF. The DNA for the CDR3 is TGCGCCAGCAGCTTGGAACTGGGCACTGAAGCTTTCTTT.

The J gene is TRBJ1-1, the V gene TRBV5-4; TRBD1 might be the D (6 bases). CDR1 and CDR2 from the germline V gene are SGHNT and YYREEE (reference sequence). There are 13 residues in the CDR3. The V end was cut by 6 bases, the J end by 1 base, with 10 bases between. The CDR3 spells CASNRDPNTEAFF. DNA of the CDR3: TGTGCCAGCAACAGGGACCCGAACACTGAAGCTTTCTTT.

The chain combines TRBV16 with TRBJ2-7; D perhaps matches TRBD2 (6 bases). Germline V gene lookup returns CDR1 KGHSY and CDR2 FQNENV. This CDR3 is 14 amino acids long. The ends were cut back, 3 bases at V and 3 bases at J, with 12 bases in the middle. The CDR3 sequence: CASSQRTTGYEQYF. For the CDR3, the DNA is TGTGCCAGCAGCCAGAGGACTACTGGCTACGAGCAGTACTTC.